This T cell receptor (beta chain) was recovered during a study of regulatory and conventional T cells in RAG deficiency. V lost 4 bases and J 5 bases, leaving 19 bases between the germline ends. The CDR3 is made up of 16 amino acids. CDR1 and CDR2 (germline): SGHRS, YFSETQ. This table comes from immunoSEQ multiplex PCR, and its TCRdb copy is limited to in-frame clones, with some not included. Found here are around 37,000 clones, roughly 90% of them singletons; the top ten hold roughly 13%. These data also formed part of another study, on regulatory T cells. That work contributes: Amplification used 52 TRBV primers and 13 TRBJ primers.

This sequence originates from a human donor in good health. The sample comprised CD8+ T cells sorted from blood. V usage is TRBV5-1 and J usage is TRBJ2-1, with D unclear. DNA of the CDR3: TGCGCCAGCAGCCGACCCCTAAACGGCCCCCACAATGAGCAGTTCTTC. It encodes CASSRPLNGPHNEQFF.